The present entry profiles one T cell receptor beta chain with its context. Per the original data handling: Amplification of reference gene primers provided the estimated nucleated cell counts. Measured with immunoSEQ multiplex PCR; TCRdb has only the in-frame clones, and not every one. V and J calls and clone size are given by that table; D and trimming were obtained from the DNA. The table shows 200,000 to 250,000 clones, with roughly 75% occurring only once. The source of the sample is a study of blood T cell repertoires in COVID-19. Looking at the study overall: Both acute and convalescent COVID-19 samples were obtained from the United States, Italy and Spain. The analysed material was cDNA or gDNA that came from T cells, B-cell-depleted T cells, or PBMCs.

CDR3 length: 13 residues. Germline CDR1 SNHLY, CDR2 FYNNEI. The ends lost 6 bases at V and 1 base at J; junction bases unmatched: 1. V gene TRBV2 combines with J gene TRBJ1-1; 8 nucleotides agree with TRBD1. Sequencing input: peripheral blood. The receptor's source is a woman between 65 and 79 years old with acute or convalescent COVID-19. The CDR3 DNA sequence: TGTGCCAGCAGAACAGGGGGGAACACTGAAGCTTTCTTT. Protein sequence: CASRTGGNTEAFF.